This T cell receptor (beta chain) was captured by sequencing in a study of cytomegalovirus exposure and HLA in healthy donors. This clone has a handful of counts. Its antigen remains unknown. Notes on the study in general: An observed cluster of highly shared sequence variants was recorded as a likely sequencing artifact.

Between the trimmed V and J ends, which lost 1 base and 2 bases, there was a span of 6 bases. The length of the CDR3 is 13 residues. From germline, CDR1 is SGHRS and CDR2 YFSETQ. Each donor's status was that of a healthy bone marrow donor. Nominally healthy donors were sampled, though unrecorded immune exposures were likely. PCR employed 60 Vbeta and 13 Jbeta primers. TCRdb keeps only in-frame clones here, not all; method: immunoSEQ multiplex PCR. Of about 98,000 clones in the sample, approximately 74% were seen once. The receptor was derived from a male donor in good health and CMV-seronegative. The sample was PBMCs. The J gene is TRBJ1-2, the V gene TRBV5-1; D is unresolved. As DNA, the CDR3 is TGCGCCAGCAGCTTGTTAGAGAACTATGGCTACACCTTC. This translates into CASSLLENYGYTF.